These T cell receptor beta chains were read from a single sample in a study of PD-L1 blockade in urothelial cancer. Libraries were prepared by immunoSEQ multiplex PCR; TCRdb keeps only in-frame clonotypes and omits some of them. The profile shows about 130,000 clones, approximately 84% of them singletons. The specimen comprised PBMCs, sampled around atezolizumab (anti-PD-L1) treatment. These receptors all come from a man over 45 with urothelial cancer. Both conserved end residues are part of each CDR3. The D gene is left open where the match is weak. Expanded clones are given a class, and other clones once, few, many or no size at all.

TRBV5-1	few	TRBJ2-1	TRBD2	TGCGCCAGCAGCTTTGGACTAGCGGGAGGAGCGTACAATGAGCAGTTCTTC	CASSFGLAGGAYNEQFF
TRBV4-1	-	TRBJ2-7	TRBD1	TGCGCCAGCAGCCAAGAGAGGGGGCACGAGCAGTACTTC	CASSQERGHEQYF
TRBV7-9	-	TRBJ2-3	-	TGTGCCAGCAGCTGGGCAGGTGCAGCAGATACGCAGTATTTT	CASSWAGAADTQYF
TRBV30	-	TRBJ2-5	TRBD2	TGTGCCTGGGGAACCGCACTAGCGGGAGGGGAGACCCAGTACTTC	CAWGTALAGGETQYF
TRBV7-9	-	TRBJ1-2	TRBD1	TGTGCCAGCAGCTTAGGGACAGGGGGCCGGTATGGCTACACCTTC	CASSLGTGGRYGYTF
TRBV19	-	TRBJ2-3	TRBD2	TGTGCCAGTAGTACTAGCGGGAGGGTCACAGATACGCAGTATTTT	CASSTSGRVTDTQYF
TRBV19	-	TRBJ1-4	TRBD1	TGTGCCAGTAGTCATCGAGGGGGCGGGAATGAAAAACTGTTTTTT	CASSHRGGGNEKLFF
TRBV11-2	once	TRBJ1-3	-	TGTGCCAGCAGCTTAGATCTGAGGGCGGGTGGAAACACCATATATTTT	CASSLDLRAGGNTIYF
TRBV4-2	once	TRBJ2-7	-	TGTGCCAGCAGCCTGGACCGGGACTCCGCCTACGAGCAGTACTTC	CASSLDRDSAYEQYF
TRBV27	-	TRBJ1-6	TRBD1	TGTGCCAGCAGTTTATCGGGGACAGGGACCGGGGGTTCACCCCTCCACTTT	CASSLSGTGTGGSPLHF
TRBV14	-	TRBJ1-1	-	TGTGCCAGCAGCCAGCGGACATACTCGAACACTGAAGCTTTCTTT	CASSQRTYSNTEAFF
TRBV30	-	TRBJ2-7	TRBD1	TGTGCCTGGAGTGCTGGGACAGACGAGCAGTACTTC	CAWSAGTDEQYF
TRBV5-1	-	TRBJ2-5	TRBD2	TGCGCCAGCATCCAAGCGGGGGTGGGGCAAGAGACCCAGTACTTC	CASIQAGVGQETQYF
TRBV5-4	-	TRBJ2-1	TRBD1	TGTGCCAACGGACAGGGGTGGTCCTCGAGGGGCAATGAGCAGTTCTTC	CANGQGWSSRGNEQFF
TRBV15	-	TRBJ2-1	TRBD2	TGTGCCACCAGCAGAGATTGGGGGACTAGGCAGTTCTTC	CATSRDWGTRQFF
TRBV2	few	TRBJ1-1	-	TGTGCCAGCAGGTTGACGGGAGAGAACACTGAAGCTTTCTTT	CASRLTGENTEAFF
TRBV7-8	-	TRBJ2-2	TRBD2	TGTGCCAGCAGCCGGGCGGGGGCGAACACCGGGGAGCTGTTTTTT	CASSRAGANTGELFF
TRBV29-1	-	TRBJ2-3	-	TGCAGCGTGGACGGGGGAACAGATACGCAGTATTTT	CSVDGGTDTQYF
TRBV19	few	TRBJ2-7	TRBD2	TGTGCCAGTAGTATCCTAGCGGACTACGAGCAGTACTTC	CASSILADYEQYF
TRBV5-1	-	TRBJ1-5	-	TGCGCCAGCAGCTTGGATGGAGTCGGCCAGCCCCAGCATTTT	CASSLDGVGQPQHF
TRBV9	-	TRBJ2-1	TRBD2	TGTGCCAGCAGCCCCGGGACTAGCGTCTACAATGAGCAGTTCTTC	CASSPGTSVYNEQFF
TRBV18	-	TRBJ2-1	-	TGTGCCAGCTCGCTACTAGCCCATGAGCAGTTCTTC	CASSLLAHEQFF
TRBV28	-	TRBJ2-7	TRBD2	TGTGCCAGCACAACCCCTGGGGGGGGTTCGTCCTCCGAGCAGTACTTC	CASTTPGGGSSSEQYF
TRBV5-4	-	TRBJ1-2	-	TGTGCCAGCAGCTCAACTCAACGCGGGGGCTACACCTTC	CASSSTQRGGYTF
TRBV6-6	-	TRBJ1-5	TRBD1	TGTGCCAGCAGCCGCGGGACAGGGAATCAGCCCCAGCATTTT	CASSRGTGNQPQHF
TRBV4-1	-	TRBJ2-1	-	TGCGCCAGCAGTGTGGGGGGTGAGCAGTTCTTC	CASSVGGEQFF
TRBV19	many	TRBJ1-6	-	TGTGCCAGTACCACCTCGGACACTGTCAATTCACCCCTCCACTTT	CASTTSDTVNSPLHF
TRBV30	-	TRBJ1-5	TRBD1	TGTGCCTGGTCTTCGACAGGGCTTCAGCCCCAGCATTTT	CAWSSTGLQPQHF
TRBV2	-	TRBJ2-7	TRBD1	TGTGCCAGCAGCCGACAGGGAAGCTCCTACGAGCAGTACTTC	CASSRQGSSYEQYF
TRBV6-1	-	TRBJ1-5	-	TGTGCCAGCAGTTTCAGGGGTGAAAGCAATCAGCCCCAGCATTTT	CASSFRGESNQPQHF
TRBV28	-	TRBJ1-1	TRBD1	TGTGCCAGCAGTCCGCGACAGGGGAACACTGAAGCTTTCTTT	CASSPRQGNTEAFF
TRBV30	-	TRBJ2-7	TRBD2	TGTGCCTGGAGTGTCGGCGGGAGCAATTTGAAGCAGTACTTC	CAWSVGGSNLKQYF
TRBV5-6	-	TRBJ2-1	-	TGTGCCAGCAGCCACCTGACATTGGAGCAGTTCTTC	CASSHLTLEQFF
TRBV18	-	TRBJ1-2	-	TGTGCCAGCTCACCACGCGGGACGGATCGGGAAAATGGCTACACCTTC	CASSPRGTDRENGYTF
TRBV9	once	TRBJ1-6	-	TGTGCCAGCAGCGTAGGCGGACATCCCCTCCACTTT	CASSVGGHPLHF